These T cell receptor beta chains were read from a single sample in a study of blood T cell repertoires in COVID-19. Here immunoSEQ multiplex PCR was the method, and the copy in TCRdb shows in-frame clones only, minus some. This repertoire shows around 80,000 clones, about 80% found once; its top ten account for 5.7%. The sequenced sample was peripheral blood. The receptor source for this set is a man in his fifties or sixties with active or convalescent COVID-19. Each CDR3 is given with its conserved first and last residue. A D gene is named only where the DNA matches it firmly. Not every row has a clone size; where given, it reads once, few, many or a size class.

clone_size j_call v_call d_call cdr3_nt cdr3_aa
once TRBJ2-1 TRBV28 - TGTGCCAGCAGTTTTACTCTCAATGAGCAGTTCTTC CASSFTLNEQFF
- TRBJ1-1 TRBV28 - TGTGCCAGCAGTCCCTTAACCCGTACAGGGAAAAACACTGAAGCTTTCTTT CASSPLTRTGKNTEAFF
- TRBJ2-1 TRBV19 TRBD2 TGTGCCGTCACAGGTAGCGGGGGGGCAAGCGAGCAGTTCTTC CAVTGSGGASEQFF
many TRBJ2-7 TRBV5-1 - TGCGCCAGCAGCTTGGATCCCGGGGTCAACGAGCAGTACTTC CASSLDPGVNEQYF
- TRBJ1-1 TRBV9 - TGTGCCAGCAGCGTATTCGGGATGACTGAAGCTTTCTTT CASSVFGMTEAFF
- TRBJ2-2 TRBV6-5 - TGTGCCAGCAGAGGGGGGGTTGGCACCGGGGAGCTGTTTTTT CASRGGVGTGELFF
few TRBJ2-2 TRBV2 TRBD1 TGTGCCAGCAGTGATGGGACAGGGTACGCGAACACCGGGGAGCTGTTTTTT CASSDGTGYANTGELFF
- TRBJ1-1 TRBV5-6 - TGTGCCAGCAGCTCCGGGAACACTGAAGCTTTCTTT CASSSGNTEAFF
- TRBJ1-2 TRBV5-1 - TGCGCCAGCAGCCCGGAGGGTGTTGGCTACACCTTC CASSPEGVGYTF
- TRBJ2-5 TRBV24-1 TRBD2 TGTGCCACCAGTGATGACCAGCGGGGGGGCAGGGGGACCCAGTACTTC CATSDDQRGGRGTQYF
- TRBJ2-5 TRBV5-4 TRBD2 TGTGCCAGCAGCTTGGCAACTACTAGCGGTGGAGAGACCCAGTACTTC CASSLATTSGGETQYF
many TRBJ1-2 TRBV6-6 - TGTGCCAGCAGTTACTCCGTATCAGGGCGCGACTACACCTTC CASSYSVSGRDYTF
- TRBJ2-7 TRBV19 TRBD1 TGTGCCAGTAGCCCCTCGGGACAGAGCTACGAGCAGTACTTC CASSPSGQSYEQYF
- TRBJ1-2 TRBV29-1 TRBD1 TGCAGCGTCGAGACAGGGGGCTATGGCTACACCTTC CSVETGGYGYTF
- TRBJ1-1 TRBV18 - TGTGCCAGCTCAGCAACCCAACAGGGAGAATTGGCTTTCTTT CASSATQQGELAFF
many TRBJ2-2 TRBV3-1/TRBV3-2 - TGTGCCAGCAGCCAAGAGTGGGCTAGCCGAGGGGAGCTGTTTTTT CASSQEWASRGELFF
- TRBJ1-1 TRBV5-1 - TGCGCCAGCAGCCTCCTCGCAGACATGAACACTGAAGCTTTCTTT CASSLLADMNTEAFF
- TRBJ2-2 TRBV11-2 - TGTGCCAGCAGCTTAATCGGGGGTATGAACACCGGGGAGCTGTTTTTT CASSLIGGMNTGELFF
once TRBJ2-7 TRBV30 - TGTGCCTGGGAAAAGGGACAATTATCCGAGCAGTACTTC CAWEKGQLSEQYF
- TRBJ2-2 TRBV3-1/TRBV3-2 TRBD1 TGTGCCAGCAGCCTAGGGGGCTCCCCTCGTGGGGAGCTGTTTTTT CASSLGGSPRGELFF
few TRBJ1-6 TRBV5-1 - TGCGCCAGCAGCGTGGATGGAGCTATGTATTCACCCCTCCACTTT CASSVDGAMYSPLHF
- TRBJ1-2 TRBV7-3 TRBD1 TGTGCCAGCAGCCCTCAGGGGGGCGATGGCTACACCTTC CASSPQGGDGYTF
- TRBJ2-3 TRBV2 TRBD1 TGTGCCAGGGGACAGGGGGGAGTGGATACGCAGTATTTT CARGQGGVDTQYF
- TRBJ2-5 TRBV5-4 - TGTGCCAGCAGCTTGGGGGGCGGCAGCAGACAAGAGACCCAGTACTTC CASSLGGGSRQETQYF
few TRBJ2-7 TRBV7-2 TRBD1 TGTGCCAGCAGCTCGGGTTGGGACCGGGACAGGGTCGCCTACGAGCAGTACTTC CASSSGWDRDRVAYEQYF
- TRBJ2-2 TRBV18 TRBD1 TGTGCCAGCTCCCTCAATCAGGGGGCGAACACCGGGGAGCTGTTTTTT CASSLNQGANTGELFF
- TRBJ2-5 TRBV6-6 TRBD2 TGTGCCAGCAGAGATAGCGGGGCGAGAGAGACCCAGTACTTC CASRDSGARETQYF
- TRBJ2-1 TRBV5-4 TRBD1 TGTGCCAGCAGCTTGAGCAGGGGGAACAATGAGCAGTTCTTC CASSLSRGNNEQFF
- TRBJ1-2 TRBV6-2/TRBV6-3 - TGTGCCAGCAGTTGGCCCCAGCAGGGATCCTATGGCTACACCTTC CASSWPQQGSYGYTF
few TRBJ1-3 TRBV15 - TGTGCCACCAGCAGATCCCCAGTGGACAGTGGAAACACCATATATTTT CATSRSPVDSGNTIYF
- TRBJ1-1 TRBV3-1/TRBV3-2 - TGTGCCAGCAGCCGCTCGGGATTCACTGAAGCTTTCTTT CASSRSGFTEAFF
few TRBJ2-7 TRBV11-2 TRBD1 TGTGCCAGCAGCTTCCATTCCGGGACAGGGGAAGACTACGAGCAGTACTTC CASSFHSGTGEDYEQYF
- TRBJ2-6 TRBV30 - TGTGCCTGCGTGGGGGCCTTCCCCACTGGGGCCAACGTCCTGACTTTC CACVGAFPTGANVLTF
- TRBJ1-2 TRBV6-6 TRBD1 TGTGCCAACCAAGGACAGGGGGCGGGTGCGGGTTATGGCTACACCTTC CANQGQGAGAGYGYTF
- TRBJ1-5 TRBV5-8 - TGTGCCAGCAGCTTGGCAGGGAATAGCAATCAGCCCCAGCATTTT CASSLAGNSNQPQHF
once TRBJ1-2 TRBV19 - TGTGCCAGTAGTACCAGGGGAAATGGCTACACCTTC CASSTRGNGYTF
- TRBJ2-1 TRBV5-1 TRBD1 TGCGCCAGCAGCCTTGCCCTACAGGGGTGGAACAATGAGCAGTTCTTC CASSLALQGWNNEQFF
- TRBJ1-5 TRBV7-3 - TGTGCCAGCAGCTCAAACTGGACATTTAGCAATCAGCCCCAGCATTTT CASSSNWTFSNQPQHF
- TRBJ1-6 TRBV10-3 TRBD1 TGTGCCACCACCGGGACAGGTAATTCACCCCTCCACTTT CATTGTGNSPLHF
- TRBJ2-7 TRBV19 - TGTGCCAGTAGTAGGGCATCGGATCGGACAGCCCCCTACGAGCAGTACTTC CASSRASDRTAPYEQYF
- TRBJ1-4 TRBV12-3/TRBV12-4 - TGTGCCAGCAGTTTGGCGGGATTAGCAAAACTGTTTTTT CASSLAGLAKLFF
once TRBJ2-7 TRBV5-5 - TGTGCCAGCAGCTTGGCCCCTCGGTCGGAGTACGAGCAGTACTTC CASSLAPRSEYEQYF
- TRBJ1-4 TRBV7-8 - TGTGCCAGCAGCCAGGAGGGTGAAAAACTGTTTTTT CASSQEGEKLFF
- TRBJ2-3 TRBV18 - TGTGCCAGCTCCCTTGACGGTCGAGGGGATACGCAGTATTTT CASSLDGRGDTQYF
- TRBJ2-1 TRBV5-4 - TGTGCCAGCAGGCGGCGGACTGAAAATGAGCAGTTCTTC CASRRRTENEQFF
- TRBJ1-2 TRBV15 - TGTGCCACCAGCAGAGACGCCCAGCGGATAACTGGCTACACCTTC CATSRDAQRITGYTF
- TRBJ2-7 TRBV5-4 TRBD1 TGTGCCAGCAGCAGGGGACAGAGTTACGAGCAGTACTTC CASSRGQSYEQYF
- TRBJ1-5 TRBV11-3 - TGTGCCAGCAGCCCAGGGGTCGGCAATCAGCCCCAGCATTTT CASSPGVGNQPQHF
- TRBJ1-1 TRBV4-3 - TGCGCCAGCAGCCAAGAAGGCAGGCCGGGGGGCACTGAAGCTTTCTTT CASSQEGRPGGTEAFF
few TRBJ2-6 TRBV9 TRBD1 TGTGCCAGCAGCCCCCTACCCGGGACAGGGGGTAGGCGGGCCAACGTCCTGACTTTC CASSPLPGTGGRRANVLTF
few TRBJ1-2 TRBV29-1 - TGCAGCGTTGGTAGTCGGGATGGCTACACCTTC CSVGSRDGYTF
- TRBJ1-1 TRBV19 - TGTGCCAGCTGGGGGGGAATGAACACTGAAGCTTTCTTT CASWGGMNTEAFF
- TRBJ1-2 TRBV7-8 TRBD1 TGTGCCAGCAGCCCGCTTTACAGGGGGCGAATCTATGGCTACACCTTC CASSPLYRGRIYGYTF
- TRBJ1-2 TRBV19 - TGTGCCAGTACCCAATCCCCCGGGACAAACTATGGCTACACCTTC CASTQSPGTNYGYTF
- TRBJ1-2 TRBV28 - TGTGCCAGCAGTTTACACACTAACTATGGCTACACCTTC CASSLHTNYGYTF
- TRBJ1-1 TRBV5-6 - TGTGCCAGCAGCTTGGGAGGTGGTGACAGGTCACAACTTTTT CASSLGGGDRSQLF